Included here is one TCR beta chain sequence, with context. As yet, its antigen is unknown. This sample was taken from a study of post-analysis software for immune sequencing data. Notes on the study in general: TRBV5-6, TRBV5-1 and TRBV20-1 belonged to a set of roughly 5 TRBV segments that were more frequent in patients than controls. Controls significantly exceeded multiple sclerosis patients in normalized Chao1 diversity.

Germline assignment: CDR1 SGHRS and CDR2 YFSETQ. Trimming left V 4 bases short and J 5 bases short, with 12 bases between. The CDR3 is made up of 13 amino acids. Tagging with unique molecular identifiers was a feature of the TCR beta cDNA libraries. Input populations of about 0.95 to 11 million T cells gave rise to around 480,000 cDNA molecules. TCRdb redid the calling of the PCR reads with MiXCR, one entry per CDR3 protein. The data show hundreds of thousands of distinct CDR3 sequences, about 32% seen once. The chain carries TRBV5-1 and TRBJ1-2; D possibly corresponds to TRBD1 (5 bases). Input material: blood. The clonotype was recovered from a girl between 5 and 17 years old with multiple sclerosis. The CDR3 bases are TGCGCCAGCAGCGGTACTGGACAATATGGCTACACCTTC. It translates to CASSGTGQYGYTF. The variable domain in full, with the rest retrieved from reference TRBV5-1 and TRBJ1-2, is KAGVTQTPRYLIKTRGQQVTLSCSPISGHRSVSWYQQTPGQGLQFLFEYFSETQRNKGNFPGRFSGRQFSNSRSEMNVSTLELGDSALYLCASSGTGQYGYTFGSGTRLTVV.